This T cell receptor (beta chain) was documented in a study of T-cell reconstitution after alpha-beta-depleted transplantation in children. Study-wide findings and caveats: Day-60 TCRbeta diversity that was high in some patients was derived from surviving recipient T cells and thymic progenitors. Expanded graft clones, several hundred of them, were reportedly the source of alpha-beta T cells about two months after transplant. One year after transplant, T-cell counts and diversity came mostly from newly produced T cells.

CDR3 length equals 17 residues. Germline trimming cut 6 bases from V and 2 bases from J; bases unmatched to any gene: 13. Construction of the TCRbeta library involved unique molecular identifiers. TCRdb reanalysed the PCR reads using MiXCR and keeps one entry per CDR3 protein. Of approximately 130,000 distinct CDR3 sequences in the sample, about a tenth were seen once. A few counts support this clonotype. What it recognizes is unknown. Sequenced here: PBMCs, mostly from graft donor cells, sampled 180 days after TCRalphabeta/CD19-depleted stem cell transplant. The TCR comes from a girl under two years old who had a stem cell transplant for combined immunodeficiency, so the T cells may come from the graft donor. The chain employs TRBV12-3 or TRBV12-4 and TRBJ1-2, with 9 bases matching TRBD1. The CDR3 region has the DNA TGTGCCAGCAGGCCAAACCGGGACAGGGCCACCAACTATGGCTACACCTTC. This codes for CASRPNRDRATNYGYTF.